The sequence of this T cell receptor beta chain was determined in a study of shared clonotypes between healthy human individuals (TCRdb year 2020). Notes on the research overall: The cohort included a few men and a couple of women between 18 and 49 years of age. The study deeply sequenced blood TCR repertoires of about 5 healthy adults to estimate repertoire size and the extent of clonotype sharing between individuals. Different laboratories and diverse techniques were used to prepare libraries and sequence TCR repertoires, to increase sequencing depth and limit assay-specific biases. Between about 0.9 and 9 billion PBMCs per donor were obtained by leukapheresis. What the study reported, not specific to this receptor: Because the study included only a small number of donors, the genetic and exposure-history diversity represented was limited. Pairwise subsampling led to the expectation that sequencing depth would affect the degree of clonotype sharing among donors. Sampling was limited to blood, and TCR repertoires in tissue likely differ from TCR repertoires in blood.

Using the deep immunoSEQ assay, TCR CDR3 regions were amplified from genomic DNA by multiplex PCR. Extracted genomic DNA from each cell subset was spread evenly across all wells of several immunoSEQ 96-well plates, with each plate serving as a replicate. For unsorted PBMC, approximately 290 ng of genomic DNA, equivalent to around 30,000 T cell genomes, went into each replicate PCR. Unsorted PBMC genomic DNA was sequenced across ten immunoSEQ deep assay plates. Purified libraries were measured with a Qubit 3.0 fluorometer, size-checked on a Bioanalyzer 2100, and measured again with the KAPA Library Quantification kit. Every immunoSEQ 96-well plate was sequenced on a separate single-read 150-cycle Illumina NextSeq 550 flow cell. Processing in the source paper ran as follows. Because the immunoSEQ output included only junctional sequences and no quality scores, the filtering could not be the same as the filtering used for full-length reads. Sequences were annotated with PyIR, a Python wrapper for IgBLAST v1.9, using IMGT germline references to assign V/J genes and CDR3. Reads with weak V/J assignments (E-value above 1e-6), missing CDR3, stop codons, out-of-frame junctions, or ambiguous translated residues were removed. V3J clonotypes were defined by identical inferred V gene, J gene, and CDR3 amino acid sequence. To compute the percentage overlap between repertoires, the number of shared unique clonotypes was divided by the size of the smaller repertoire. Three approaches were used to assess repertoire richness: RTK rarefaction, the Chao1 estimator, and Recon v2.1 estimates of unobserved clonotypes. Sourced from immuneACCESS, this table was stored by TCRdb with only in-frame sequences that have V and J called. A share of the clones is absent; for the studies checked, an unresolved V gene accounts for under half, and the remainder has no known explanation. That table gives V, J and clone size, and the DNA gave D and trimming. For this sample there are roughly 500,000 clones; 70% to 80% appear just once. The top ten constitute 10% to 15% of the sample.

The donors were healthy, HIV-negative adults who had no recently reported acute infections or vaccinations. Only Caucasian adults living in Nashville, Tennessee, USA were represented among the donors. For unsorted samples, tens of millions of PBMCs were counted and genomic DNA was extracted with the QIAamp DNA Blood Mini kit. Blood was obtained by leukapheresis, after which PBMCs were separated by Ficoll-Histopaque density gradient centrifugation and cryopreserved in liquid nitrogen vapor phase. The CDR3 runs 16 amino acids, cysteine and phenylalanine included. Left in the record is the CDR3 DNA by itself, 48 bases read in frame from the first base. The V end loses 0 bases and the J end loses 11 bases, and a stretch of 25 bases separates them. The germline V gene (reference sequence) sets CDR1 to GTSNPN and CDR2 to SVGIG. Regarding this clone: Its antigen specificity is not known. Base qualities are missing; no much larger clone stands one base away.

This sequence originates from a woman aged 40 to 50 in good health. Some clones in this sample may be carry-over from other donors' samples. Material: PBMCs. The V gene is TRBV30 and the J gene is TRBJ1-1, and possibly TRBD1, on 5 matching bases. The CDR3 reads as follows: CAWSVVGGRTTFLAFF. The DNA sequence is given as TGTGCCTGGAGTGTTGTGGGTGGCAGGACAACTTTCCTTGCTTTCTTT.